The clone carrying this T cell receptor (beta chain) was seen only once. Produced via immunoSEQ multiplex PCR; TCRdb's table is partial and in-frame only. Here the sample spans approximately 1.1 million clones, approximately 80% being singletons. The source of the sample is a study of shared clonotypes between healthy human individuals. The V segment lost 4 bases and the J segment 0 bases; nucleotides outside the gene matches: 6. Germline assignment: CDR1 SGHTA and CDR2 FQGTGA. The CDR3 extends over 17 amino acids. Sequencing used memory CD4+ T cells from PBMCs. Sample subset: CD45RA-negative fraction. The chain is built from TRBV7-3 and TRBJ2-3, with 11 bases that match TRBD2. The TCR was taken from a man younger than 35 in good health. Some clones in this sample may be carry-over from other donors' samples. CDR3 sequence: CASSSTWTSGSTDTQYF. CDR3 coding DNA: TGTGCCAGCAGCTCTACTTGGACTAGCGGGAGCACAGATACGCAGTATTTT.